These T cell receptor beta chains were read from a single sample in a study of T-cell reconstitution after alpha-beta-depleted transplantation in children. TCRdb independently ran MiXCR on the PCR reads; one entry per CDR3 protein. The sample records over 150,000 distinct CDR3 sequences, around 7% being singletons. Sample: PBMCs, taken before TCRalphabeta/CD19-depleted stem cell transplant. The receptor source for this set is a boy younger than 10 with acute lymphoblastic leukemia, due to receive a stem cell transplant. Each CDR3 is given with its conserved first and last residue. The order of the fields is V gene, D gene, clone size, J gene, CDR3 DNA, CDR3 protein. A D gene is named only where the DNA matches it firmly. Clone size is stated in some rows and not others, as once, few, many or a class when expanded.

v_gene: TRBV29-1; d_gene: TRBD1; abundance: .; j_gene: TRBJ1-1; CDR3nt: TGCAGCGTACAGGGGACCGTAGCTTTCTTT; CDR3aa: CSVQGTVAFF
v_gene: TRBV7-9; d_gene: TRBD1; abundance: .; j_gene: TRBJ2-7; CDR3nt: TGTGCCAGCAGCTTCGGACAGGGGGTTGACGAGCAGTACTTC; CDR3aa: CASSFGQGVDEQYF
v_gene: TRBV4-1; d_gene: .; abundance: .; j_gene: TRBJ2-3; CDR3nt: TGCGCCAGCAGCGGTGGGCGACCCACAGATACGCAGTATTTT; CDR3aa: CASSGGRPTDTQYF
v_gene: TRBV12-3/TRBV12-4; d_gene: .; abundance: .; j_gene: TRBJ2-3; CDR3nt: TGTGCCAGCACCTCCACAAAGGACAGAATGACAGATACGCAGTATTTT; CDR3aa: CASTSTKDRMTDTQYF
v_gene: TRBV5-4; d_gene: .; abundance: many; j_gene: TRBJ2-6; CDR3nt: TGTGCCAGCAGTGATAAGAGCTCTGGGGCCAACGTCCTGACTTTC; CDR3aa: CASSDKSSGANVLTF
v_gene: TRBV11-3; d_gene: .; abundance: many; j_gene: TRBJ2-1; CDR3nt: TGTGCCAGCAGCACGGCCAGACACTCCTACAATGAGCAGTTCTTC; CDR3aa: CASSTARHSYNEQFF
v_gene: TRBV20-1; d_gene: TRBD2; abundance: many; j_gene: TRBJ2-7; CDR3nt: TGCAGTGCTAGCAGGAGGACTAGCTCCTACGAGCAGTACTTC; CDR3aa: CSASRRTSSYEQYF
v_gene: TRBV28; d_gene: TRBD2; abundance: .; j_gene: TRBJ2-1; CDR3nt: TGTGCCAGCAGTTTACGGACCAGTAGCGGGAATGAGCAGTTCTTC; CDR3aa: CASSLRTSSGNEQFF
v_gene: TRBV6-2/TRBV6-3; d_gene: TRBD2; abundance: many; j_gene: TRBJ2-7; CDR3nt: TGTGCCAGCAGAAACAAGCGGGGGCCGACCTACGAGCAGTACTTC; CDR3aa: CASRNKRGPTYEQYF
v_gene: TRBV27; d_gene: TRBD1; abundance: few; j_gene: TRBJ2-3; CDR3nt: TGTGCCAGCATCGACGGGACAGGGGTGGGGGATACGCAGTATTTT; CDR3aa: CASIDGTGVGDTQYF
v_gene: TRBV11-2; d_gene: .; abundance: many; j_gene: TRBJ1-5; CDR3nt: TGTGCCAGCAGCTTAGAGGGGTACCAGGGGAATCAGCCCCAGCATTTT; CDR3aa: CASSLEGYQGNQPQHF
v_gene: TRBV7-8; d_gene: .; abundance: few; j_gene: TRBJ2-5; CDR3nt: TGTGCCAGCAGCTTAGCGGTCGGCAGGGGGGAAGAGACCCAGTACTTC; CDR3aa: CASSLAVGRGEETQYF
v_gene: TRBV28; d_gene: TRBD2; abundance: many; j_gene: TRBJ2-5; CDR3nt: TGTGCCAGCAGTTACGGAGCGGGAGGGACGGAGACCCAGTACTTC; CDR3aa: CASSYGAGGTETQYF
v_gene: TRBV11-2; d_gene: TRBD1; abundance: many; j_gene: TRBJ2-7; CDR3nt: TGTGCCAGCAGCTTAGGCCGACAGGGCCTCCACGAGCAGTACTTC; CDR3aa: CASSLGRQGLHEQYF
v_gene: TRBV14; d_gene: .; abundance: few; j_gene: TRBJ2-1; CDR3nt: TGTGCCAGCAGCCAAGGTGGGCGGAACAATGAGCAGTTCTTC; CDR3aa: CASSQGGRNNEQFF
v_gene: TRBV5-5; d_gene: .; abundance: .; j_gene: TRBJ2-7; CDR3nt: TGTGCCAGCAGCTTGGTGGAGGGACACGGGTCCTACGAGCAGTACTTC; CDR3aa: CASSLVEGHGSYEQYF
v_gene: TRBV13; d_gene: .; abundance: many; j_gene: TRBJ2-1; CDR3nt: TGTGCCAGCAGCTCACTCCTCCTTTCCTACAATGAGCAGTTCTTC; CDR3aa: CASSSLLLSYNEQFF
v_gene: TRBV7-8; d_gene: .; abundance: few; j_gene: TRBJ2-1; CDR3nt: TGTGCCAGCAGCCCCCGCCGGGGGGCGGGAAATGAGCAGTTCTTC; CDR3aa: CASSPRRGAGNEQFF
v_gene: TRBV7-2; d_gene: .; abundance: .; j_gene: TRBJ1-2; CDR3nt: TGTGCCAGCAGCCTAGCCGGGGACTATGGCTACACCTTC; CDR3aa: CASSLAGDYGYTF
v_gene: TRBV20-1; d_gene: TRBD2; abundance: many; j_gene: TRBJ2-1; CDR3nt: TGCAGTGCTAGTCGGGTAGCGGGAGCTTACAATGAGCAGTTCTTC; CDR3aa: CSASRVAGAYNEQFF
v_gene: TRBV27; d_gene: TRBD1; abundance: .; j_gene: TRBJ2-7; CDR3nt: TGTGCCAGCAGTTCCCAGGGGGACGAGCAGTACTTC; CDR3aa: CASSSQGDEQYF
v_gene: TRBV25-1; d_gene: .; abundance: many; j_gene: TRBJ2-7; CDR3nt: TGTGCCAGCAGTACCAGGGCAAACGAGCAGTACTTC; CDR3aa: CASSTRANEQYF
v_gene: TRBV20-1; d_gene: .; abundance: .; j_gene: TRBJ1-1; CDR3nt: TGCAGTGCTAGGGGGAGTAAGGGGGGAGGGCCTGAAGCTTTCTTT; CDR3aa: CSARGSKGGGPEAFF
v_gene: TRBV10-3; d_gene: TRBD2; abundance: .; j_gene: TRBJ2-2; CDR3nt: TGTGCCATCAGTGGGCCTAGCGGGGACACCGGGGAGCTGTTTTTT; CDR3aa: CAISGPSGDTGELFF
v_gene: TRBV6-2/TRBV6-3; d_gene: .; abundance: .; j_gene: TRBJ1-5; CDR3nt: TGTGCCAGCAGTTACCAGGGACCTGGGAATCAGCCCCAGCATTTT; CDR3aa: CASSYQGPGNQPQHF
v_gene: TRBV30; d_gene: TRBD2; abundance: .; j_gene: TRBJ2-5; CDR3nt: TGTGCCTGGAGTCTTGGACTAGCGGAGCAAGAGACCCAGTACTTC; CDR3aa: CAWSLGLAEQETQYF
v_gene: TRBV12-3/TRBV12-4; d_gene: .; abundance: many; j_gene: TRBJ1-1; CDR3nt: TGTGCCAGCAGCCACCTAACTAACACTGAAGCTTTCTTT; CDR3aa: CASSHLTNTEAFF